The present T cell receptor (beta chain) was sequenced within a study of blood T cell repertoires in COVID-19. Overall study context: Donors in the United States, Italy and Spain gave samples during acute or convalescent COVID-19.

Libraries were prepared by immunoSEQ multiplex PCR; TCRdb keeps only in-frame clonotypes and omits some of them. The top ten hold 6% to 7% of the sample, which has around 300,000 clones, roughly nine tenths seen once. Which cohort a participant joined came from the clinical history participants gave. Cohort 3 recovered donors had two negative PCRs, clearance, or symptom resolution. CDR1 SGDLS and CDR2 YYNGEE come from the germline V gene. The trim removed 3 bases at V and 6 bases at J, leaving 8 bases unmatched. This CDR3 is 15 amino acids long. This clonotype was obtained from a woman aged 40-49 years who had recovered from COVID-19. The J gene is TRBJ2-3, the V gene TRBV9; 9 bases agree with TRBD2. Material: PBMCs or T cells enriched from blood (not recorded which). The CDR3 is CASSDFGLASDTQYF. The CDR3 coding sequence is TGTGCCAGCAGCGATTTTGGACTAGCGAGTGATACGCAGTATTTT. Using reference TRBV9 and TRBJ2-3 for the parts outside the CDR3, the full variable domain is DSGVTQTPKHLITATGQRVTLRCSPRSGDLSVYWYQQSLDQGLQFLIQYYNGEERAKGNILERFSAQQFPDLHSELNLSSLELGDSALYFCASSDFGLASDTQYFGPGTRLTVL.